Below, 30 T cell receptor beta chains from the same sample are listed, as sequenced in a study of T cell repertoires in cytomegalovirus infection. One entry per CDR3 protein, called by TCRdb with MiXCR from the reads. Found here are some 300,000 distinct CDR3 sequences, approximately 10% of them singletons; the top ten hold more than 2.5%. The sequencing sample was made of PBMCs. The receptors were gathered from a human donor in good health (CMV status not recorded). Some clones in this sample may be carry-over from other donors' samples.

This clonotype showed up just a few times. This chain connects TRBV20-1 to TRBJ2-3; 8 bases line up with TRBD2. Unmatched junction bases numbered 12, after V lost 6 bases and J lost 7 bases. Per germline, CDR1 DFQATT and CDR2 SNEGSKA (reference sequence). The CDR3 sequence is 14 residues long. The CDR3 is CSAPPGTSSHTQYF. As DNA, the CDR3 is TGCAGTGCCCCCCCCGGGACTAGTTCACATACGCAGTATTTT.

This clonotype was seen ten or more times. The chain is built from TRBV27 and TRBJ2-3; D gene unclear. The CDR3 length is 15 residues. The V and J ends lost 4 bases and 2 bases respectively, with 13 bases between them. Germline CDR1 is MNHEY and CDR2 is SMNVEV (reference sequence). CDR3 loop: CASSSGPRFTDTQYF. The CDR3 coding sequence is TGTGCCAGCAGTTCCGGCCCCCGTTTCACAGATACGCAGTATTTT.

This clonotype was counted many times. J is TRBJ2-7 and V is TRBV20-1, with D tentatively TRBD1 or TRBD2 (5 bases each). The CDR3 is made up of 14 amino acids. Germline V gives CDR1 DFQATT, CDR2 SNEGSKA (reference sequence). With 6 bases removed from V and 2 bases from J, the gap between germline ends came to 17 bases. Here the CDR3 DNA reads TGCAGTGCCCTTTGGGACCTCAGGCCCTACGAGCAGTACTTC. This codes for CSALWDLRPYEQYF.

In this sample, this clonotype turned up many times. The rearrangement joins TRBV12-3 or TRBV12-4 to TRBJ2-5; 10 nucleotides line up with TRBD2. The CDR3 covers 15 residues. The V segment lost 4 bases and the J segment 4 bases; nucleotides outside the gene matches: 6. The CDR3 nucleotides read TGTGCCAGCAGTTCCGGACTAGCGGCGGGAGAGACCCAGTACTTC. It translates to CASSSGLAAGETQYF.

This clonotype was recorded at least ten times. The chain is built from TRBV6-5 and TRBJ1-4; 9 bases align to TRBD1. The CDR3 consists of 13 residues. The germline CDR1 and CDR2 sequences are MNHEY and SVGAGI. V lost 8 bases and J lost 8; bases outside the gene matches: 6. CDR3 DNA: TGTGCCAGCGGACAGGGGAGTGAGGAAAAACTGTTTTTT. It specifies CASGQGSEEKLFF.

The gene calls are TRBV20-1 and TRBJ1-5; D unclear. CDR3 length: 15 amino acids. Germline values: CDR1 DFQATT, CDR2 SNEGSKA (reference sequence). V was pared by 3 bases and J by 2 bases, with 14 bases between. CDR3 nucleotides: TGCAGTGCTAGTTACCTATCCGGCCGCAATCAGCCCCAGCATTTT. This codes for CSASYLSGRNQPQHF.

This clonotype has just a few counts. The chain carries TRBV12-3 or TRBV12-4 and TRBJ1-2; D uncertain. V was shortened by 3 bases and J by 8 bases, with 13 bases between the two germline ends. This CDR3 region has 13 residues. The CDR3 spells CASSFTVVDGYTF. In nucleotides, the CDR3 is TGTGCCAGCAGTTTTACGGTTGTAGACGGCTACACCTTC.

This clonotype was observed many times. This CDR3 reads CASSLRASDTEAFF. The CDR3 DNA follows: TGTGCCAGCAGCCTGAGGGCGTCGGACACTGAAGCTTTCTTT. The gene calls are TRBV7-9 and TRBJ1-1; unclear D gene. Trimming pared 5 bases from V and 3 bases from J, leaving 13 bases between. CDR1 is SEHNR and CDR2 is FQNEAQ in the germline V gene (reference sequence). The length of the CDR3 is 14 residues. The whole variable domain, filled in from reference TRBV7-9 and TRBJ1-1, reads DTGVSQNPRHKITKRGQNVTFRCDPISEHNRLYWYRQTLGQGPEFLTYFQNEAQLEKSRLLSDRFSAERPKGSFSTLEIQRTEQGDSAMYLCASSLRASDTEAFFGQGTRLTVV.

The CDR3 DNA reads as TGTGCCAGCAGTTACTCCGGCGGACAGGGGGCGAAGTACAATGAGCAGTTCTTC. Amino acid sequence: CASSYSGGQGAKYNEQFF. The V and J genes are TRBV6-5 and TRBJ2-1; 11 bases are a match to TRBD1. V lost 0 bases, J lost 4 bases, and 8 bases stayed unmatched. The CDR3 totals 18 residues. CDR1 is MNHEY, CDR2 SVGAGI, per germline.

This clonotype was counted a few times. The rearrangement links TRBV7-9 to TRBJ1-2; no reliable D call. The V end lost 3 bases, the J end lost 6 bases, and 11 bases lay between the germline ends. The CDR3 runs to 13 residues. Per the germline V gene, CDR1 is SEHNR and CDR2 is FQNEAQ (reference sequence). The CDR3 protein is CASSLSQSNGYTF. The CDR3 DNA reads TGTGCCAGCAGCTTGTCACAGTCGAATGGCTACACCTTC.

This clonotype was detected a few times. This chain uses TRBV7-8 with TRBJ2-1; D tentatively reads TRBD1 or TRBD2 (5 bases each). Germline-derived CDR1 and CDR2 are SGHVS and FQNEAQ. The CDR3 covers 12 residues. The V and J ends lost 6 bases and 11 bases respectively, with 14 bases between them. CDR3 sequence reads: CASSGQGPQQFF. The CDR3 DNA sequence: TGTGCCAGCAGTGGCCAGGGACCCCAGCAGTTCTTC.

The rearrangement uses TRBV4-1 and TRBJ1-2; weak D call: TRBD1 (6 bases). V was pared by 4 bases and J by 6 bases, with 21 bases between. Germline assignment: CDR1 MGHRA and CDR2 YSYEKL. CDR3 size: 16 residues. This CDR3 is CASSLKIYREEDGYTF. CDR3 DNA: TGCGCCAGCAGCCTAAAGATATACAGGGAGGAAGATGGCTACACCTTC.

This clonotype has ten or more counts. J is TRBJ1-2 and V is TRBV20-1; 7 bases map to TRBD1. The CDR3 sequence is 15 residues long. CDR1 and CDR2 from the germline V gene are DFQATT and SNEGSKA (reference sequence). J lost 4 bases, V lost 0 bases, and 8 bases had no gene match. CDR3 sequence reads: CSARDEGQQPYGYTF. The CDR3 DNA reads TGCAGTGCTAGAGATGAGGGACAGCAACCCTATGGCTACACCTTC.

In its sample, this clonotype was seen many times. The chain joins TRBV2 to TRBJ2-3; perhaps TRBD1 as D (6 bases). V was clipped by 6 bases and J by 7 bases, with 8 bases between them. The CDR3 extends over 11 amino acids. Per germline, CDR1 SNHLY and CDR2 FYNNEI. CDR3 protein: CASSTGNTQYF. Here the CDR3 DNA reads TGTGCCAGCAGCACAGGGAATACGCAGTATTTT.

This clonotype was seen a handful of times. The chain combines TRBV6-6 with TRBJ2-1; D possibly uses TRBD1 or TRBD2 (5 bases each). This CDR3 spans 14 amino acids. CDR1 and CDR2 (germline): MNHNY, SVGAGI (reference sequence). V was clipped by 6 bases and J by 7 bases, with 16 bases between them. This CDR3 reads CASSPPPGTNEQFF. CDR3 nucleotides: TGTGCCAGCAGCCCCCCCCCGGGGACGAATGAGCAGTTCTTC.

This clonotype has ten or more counts. The rearrangement links TRBV5-5 to TRBJ1-1; maybe TRBD1 (5 bases). V was shortened by 0 bases and J by 1 base, with 10 bases between the two germline ends. Germline lookup yields CDR1 SGHKS and CDR2 YYEKEE (reference sequence). The CDR3 contains 15 residues. Here the CDR3 reads CASSLVGAQNTEAFF. The CDR3 nucleotides are TGTGCCAGCAGCTTGGTCGGGGCCCAGAACACTGAAGCTTTCTTT. Supplemented by reference TRBV5-5 and TRBJ1-1, the full variable domain reads DAGVTQSPTHLIKTRGQQVTLRCSPISGHKSVSWYQQVLGQGPQFIFQYYEKEERGRGNFPDRFSARQFPNYSSELNVNALLLGDSALYLCASSLVGAQNTEAFFGQGTRLTVV.

This clonotype appeared many times. This chain joins TRBV27 and TRBJ2-5; possible D gene TRBD1, 5 bases. V gave up 5 bases and J gave up 6 bases, with 13 bases separating them. The CDR3 loop spans 13 amino acids. Germline-derived CDR1 and CDR2 are MNHEY and SMNVEV (reference sequence). The CDR3 DNA is TGTGCCAGCAGTGGGTCAGGGTGGAAGACCCAGTACTTC. Translation gives CASSGSGWKTQYF.

This clonotype came up a few times. The gene calls are TRBV7-6 and TRBJ1-3, with a tentative D call TRBD1 (5 bases). V was trimmed by 2 bases and J by 0 bases, leaving 11 bases between them. CDR3 length: 16 amino acids. The germline gives CDR1 SGHVS, CDR2 FNYEAQ. The CDR3 here is CASSLQGPRSGNTIYF. The CDR3 nucleotides read TGTGCCAGCAGCTTACAGGGACCTCGCTCTGGAAACACCATATATTTT.

V and J are TRBV20-1 and TRBJ2-5, with 9 bases matching TRBD1. The germline CDR1 and CDR2 sequences are DFQATT and SNEGSKA (reference sequence). The ends lost 7 bases at V and 5 bases at J; junction bases unmatched: 17. This CDR3 is built from 16 residues. The DNA of the CDR3 is TGCAGTGTCTCCGACAGGGGGATCTTTCTAAGCGAGACCCAGTACTTC. It is translated as CSVSDRGIFLSETQYF.

This clonotype was seen many times. The J gene is TRBJ1-4, the V gene TRBV7-2; the D gene is possibly TRBD1 (5 bases). The germline V gene has CDR1 SGHTA and CDR2 FQGNSA. Trimming took off 5 bases at V and 6 bases at J, with 19 bases between the two ends. CDR3 length equals 16 residues. CDR3 residues: CASSPRVGGSYEKLFF. The CDR3 DNA sequence: TGTGCCAGCAGCCCTAGGGTCGGGGGGAGTTATGAAAAACTGTTTTTT.

The gene calls are TRBV29-1 and TRBJ1-2; no reliable D call. Germline V CDR1 and CDR2: SQVTM, ANQGSEA. Trimming stripped 0 bases from V and 4 bases from J, with 15 bases between. The length of the CDR3 is 15 residues. CDR3 nucleotide sequence: TGCAGCGTTGAAGATTCGGAGGATTGGAGCTATGGCTACACCTTC. Its translation is CSVEDSEDWSYGYTF.

This clonotype was counted many times. The genes are TRBV7-2 and TRBJ1-1, with a possible D match to TRBD1 (6 bases). This CDR3 has 14 residues. V dropped 1 base and J dropped 6 bases, with 12 bases sitting between them. Germline CDR1 reads SGHTA; CDR2 reads FQGNSA. CDR3 nucleotide sequence: TGTGCCAGCAGCTTAGACCGGGGGCGGGCTGAAGCTTTCTTT. Its protein is CASSLDRGRAEAFF.

This clonotype has a count of ten or more. The chain couples TRBV28 to TRBJ2-1; D not certain. The germline gives CDR1 MDHEN, CDR2 SYDVKM. This CDR3 contains 12 residues. Trimming stripped 7 bases from V and 8 bases from J, with 12 bases between. The CDR3, as DNA: TGTGCCAGCAAACGGAATTGGGATGAGCAGTTCTTC. Translation: CASKRNWDEQFF.

V is TRBV29-1 and J is TRBJ1-6, with TRBD1 as a possible D gene (6 bases). CDR1 is SQVTM and CDR2 is ANQGSEA in the germline V gene. V lost 5 bases and J lost 8, with 13 bases in between. The CDR3 contains 13 residues. CDR3 sequence: CSVPGTRDSPLHF. In DNA form, the CDR3 reads TGCAGCGTTCCCGGGACAAGGGATTCACCCCTCCACTTT.

This clonotype was seen repeatedly, ten times or more. The CDR3 bases are TGTGCCAGCGGATCCACATGGCGCCAGCCCCAGCATTTT. Encoded protein: CASGSTWRQPQHF. The J gene is TRBJ1-5, the V gene TRBV7-2; D gene ambiguous. Germline lookup yields CDR1 SGHTA and CDR2 FQGNSA. V was trimmed by 8 bases and J by 7 bases, leaving 15 bases between them. CDR3 length: 13 residues. Full variable domain (missing parts from reference TRBV7-2 and TRBJ1-5): GAGVSQSPSNKVTEKGKDVELRCDPISGHTALYWYRQSLGQGLEFLIYFQGNSAPDKSGLPSDRFSAERTGGSVSTLTIQRTQQEDSAVYLCASGSTWRQPQHFGDGTRLSIL.

The chain joins TRBV19 to TRBJ2-5; the D gene is possibly TRBD1 (5 bases). CDR3 size: 13 residues. Germline CDR1 and CDR2: LNHDA and SQIVND (reference sequence). Trimming removed 1 base at V and 4 bases at J, with 7 bases between. The CDR3 region has the DNA TGTGCCAGTAGTATAGTAAGGGGAGAGACCCAGTACTTC. Its protein product is CASSIVRGETQYF.

This clonotype has ten or more counts. CDR3 residues: CASGLVRAVQETQYF. The CDR3 DNA is TGTGCTAGTGGTTTGGTACGAGCGGTCCAGGAGACCCAGTACTTC. The rearrangement uses TRBV12-5 and TRBJ2-5, with D perhaps TRBD2 (5 bases). The V end was cut by 0 bases, the J end by 5 bases, with 13 bases between. Germline V gives CDR1 LGHNT, CDR2 FRNRAP. The CDR3 is 15 amino acids. Full variable domain (remainder filled in from reference TRBV12-5 and TRBJ2-5): DARVTQTPRHKVTEMGQEVTMRCQPILGHNTVFWYRQTMMQGLELLAYFRNRAPLDDSGMPKDRFSAEMPDATLATLKIQPSEPRDSAVYFCASGLVRAVQETQYFGPGTRLLVL.

The table lists this clonotype with many counts. The V gene is TRBV7-6, the J gene TRBJ1-5; 7 bases are shared with TRBD1. The ends lost 6 bases at V and 1 base at J; junction bases unmatched: 6. Germline-derived CDR1 and CDR2 are SGHVS and FNYEAQ. The CDR3 is made up of 15 amino acids. The CDR3 region has the DNA TGTGCCAGCAGGCGGACAGGAGGAAGCAATCAGCCCCAGCATTTT. Residues: CASRRTGGSNQPQHF.

This chain connects TRBV5-4 to TRBJ2-2, with a weak D call TRBD2 (6 bases). This CDR3 has 15 residues. V was cut by 3 bases and J by 4 bases, with 13 bases left in between. Germline V CDR1 and CDR2: SGHNT, YYREEE (reference sequence). The CDR3 region is CASSSGAPGTGELFF. CDR3 sequence (DNA): TGTGCCAGCAGCTCGGGAGCCCCGGGCACCGGGGAGCTGTTTTTT.

This clonotype was observed a few times. The DNA for the CDR3 is TGCAGTGCTAGAGAGGGGGACAGGGGCTATGGCTACACCTTC. Protein: CSAREGDRGYGYTF. The chain uses TRBV20-1 and TRBJ1-2; 10 nucleotides align to TRBD1. The germline V gene encodes CDR1 DFQATT and CDR2 SNEGSKA (reference sequence). The trim removed 0 bases at V and 4 bases at J, leaving 2 bases unmatched. This CDR3 contains 14 residues.